This T cell receptor beta chain was captured by sequencing in a study of blood T cell repertoires in COVID-19. Study background: T cells, B-cell-depleted T cells, or PBMCs provided the cDNA or gDNA that served as material.

By share of the sample, this clone is medium-sized. Measured with immunoSEQ multiplex PCR; TCRdb has only the in-frame clones, and not every one. Of 120,000 to 150,000 clones listed, around 85% are singletons. Seattle's cohort entered during active infection and was followed longitudinally. The receptor was derived from a woman aged 55-70 years with COVID-19, enrolled during active disease. Sequencing used peripheral blood.

The CDR3 loop is CASSQSVARGPQPQHF. The CDR3 bases are TGCGCCAGCAGCCAAAGCGTGGCCAGGGGGCCTCAGCCCCAGCATTTT. J is TRBJ1-5 and V is TRBV4-1, with 8 bases that match TRBD1. V trimming: 2 bases; J trimming: 6 bases; junction bases outside the gene matches: 9. This CDR3 has 16 amino acids. Germline V lookup: CDR1 MGHRA, CDR2 YSYEKL.